The 30 T cell receptor beta chains given below trace back to one sample, sequenced in a study of shared clonotypes between healthy human individuals. Clones were sequenced by immunoSEQ multiplex PCR, and TCRdb holds only the in-frame ones, with some missing. The table lists around 1,900,000 clones, approximately 92% of them singletons. CD8 cells regarded as naive lacked CD45RO, were positively chosen for CCR7, and omitted terminally differentiated effector memory CD45RA+ cells. Sequencing used naive CD8+ T cells from PBMCs. These receptor sequences come from a young man in good health. Some clones in this sample may be carry-over from other donors' samples.

On this clone itself: This sample also contains other DNA sequences that code for the same CDR3. This rearrangement joins TRBV9 to TRBJ2-3; 12 bases are shared with TRBD2. Losses at the gene ends were 2 bases for V and 2 bases for J; bases not matched to a gene: 3. Germline V gene data show CDR1 as SGDLS and CDR2 as YYNGEE. This CDR3 has 16 amino acids. CDR3 nucleotides: TGTGCCAGCAGCGTGGGACTAGCGGGCATCACAGATACGCAGTATTTT. It encodes CASSVGLAGITDTQYF.

This chain connects TRBV28 to TRBJ2-3; D not certain. This CDR3 contains 15 residues. The V end was cut by 6 bases, the J end by 5 bases, with 18 bases between. Germline values: CDR1 MDHEN, CDR2 SYDVKM. The CDR3 DNA follows: TGTGCCAGCAGCTTGCTAACTCCTAGTCGAGATACGCAGTATTTT. It yields the protein CASSLLTPSRDTQYF.

The V call is TRBV6-5, the J call TRBJ1-5; 11 positions agree with TRBD1. Germline V CDR1 and CDR2: MNHEY, SVGAGI. V lost 9 bases to trimming and J lost 4 bases; unmatched junction nucleotides: 8. The CDR3 sequence is 15 residues long. The CDR3 region has the DNA TGTGCCAGTAATACGGGACAGGGGGAAAATCAGCCCCAGCATTTT. This translates into CASNTGQGENQPQHF.

Comment on this clone: The sample has other DNA sequences that encode this CDR3 too. The chain combines TRBV7-9 with TRBJ1-2; TRBD1 is a possible D gene (6 bases). This CDR3 has 14 amino acids. CDR1 is SEHNR, CDR2 FQNEAQ, per germline (reference sequence). The V end was cut by 6 bases, the J end by 0 bases, with 11 bases between. The CDR3 region is CASSLGGANYGYTF. CDR3 coding DNA: TGTGCCAGCAGTCTAGGGGGAGCTAACTATGGCTACACCTTC. The variable domain in full, with the rest retrieved from reference TRBV7-9 and TRBJ1-2, is DTGVSQNPRHKITKRGQNVTFRCDPISEHNRLYWYRQTLGQGPEFLTYFQNEAQLEKSRLLSDRFSAERPKGSFSTLEIQRTEQGDSAMYLCASSLGGANYGYTFGSGTRLTVV.

This chain joins TRBV19 and TRBJ2-1, with D perhaps TRBD2 (6 bases). The CDR3 runs 16 residues. In germline, CDR1 is LNHDA, CDR2 SQIVND (reference sequence). V lost 0 bases and J 9 bases, leaving 18 bases between the germline ends. CDR3 residues: CASSIDPGTFHSEQFF. DNA of the CDR3: TGTGCCAGTAGTATAGATCCGGGGACTTTTCATTCTGAGCAGTTCTTC.

This chain connects TRBV10-3 to TRBJ2-1; 7 nucleotides align to TRBD1. The CDR3 totals 15 residues. Germline CDR1 ENHRY, CDR2 SYGVKD. Losses at the gene ends were 2 bases for V and 2 bases for J; bases not matched to a gene: 3. The DNA of the CDR3 is TGTGCCATCAGTGAGCGGGACAGTACCTACAATGAGCAGTTCTTC. Its translation: CAISERDSTYNEQFF.

The V and J genes are TRBV4-2 and TRBJ1-1; 9 bases fit TRBD1. This CDR3 contains 16 residues. Germline CDR1 and CDR2: LGHNA and YNFKEQ. The junction had 4 bases not matched to a gene; V was cut back by 1 base and J by 1 base. In DNA, the CDR3 is TGTGCCAGCAGCCAAGGGAGGGACAGGGCGAACACTGAAGCTTTCTTT. This encodes CASSQGRDRANTEAFF.

The chain uses TRBV18 and TRBJ2-7, with D uncertain. Trimming took 3 bases from V and 2 from J, leaving 2 bases between them. Germline assignment: CDR1 KGHSH and CDR2 LQKENI. The CDR3 sequence is 11 residues long. DNA for the CDR3: TGTGCCAGCTCACCCGCCTACGAGCAGTACTTC. This codes for CASSPAYEQYF.

The chain links TRBV28 to TRBJ2-1; no firm D call. The germline V gene has CDR1 MDHEN and CDR2 SYDVKM. The CDR3 loop spans 14 amino acids. Trimming removed 3 bases at V and 1 base at J, with 7 bases between. CDR3 protein: CASSFQVSYNEQFF. CDR3 bases: TGTGCCAGCAGTTTTCAGGTTTCCTACAATGAGCAGTTCTTC.

V gene TRBV27 combines with J gene TRBJ2-7; the D is unclear. The CDR3 is 12 residues long. V lost 6 bases to trimming and J lost 5 bases, with 11 bases between them. CDR1 is MNHEY, CDR2 SMNVEV, per germline (reference sequence). CDR3 residues: CASSPNGDEQYF. The CDR3 DNA follows: TGTGCCAGCAGCCCAAACGGCGACGAGCAGTACTTC.

The chain recombines TRBV2 with TRBJ1-2, with TRBD1 matching over 9 bases. Germline trimming cut 6 bases from V and 5 bases from J; bases unmatched to any gene: 10. CDR3 length equals 15 residues. Germline CDR1 is SNHLY and CDR2 is FYNNEI. Here the CDR3 reads CASSVYRGRQYGYTF. The CDR3 nucleotides read TGTGCCAGCAGCGTATACAGGGGGCGGCAGTATGGCTACACCTTC.

This chain joins TRBV6-5 and TRBJ2-1; TRBD2 aligns across 9 bases. This CDR3 has 15 residues. The V gene's germline CDR1 is MNHEY and CDR2 SVGAGI. The junction had 4 bases not matched to a gene; V was cut back by 0 bases and J by 7 bases. Here the CDR3 reads CASSYSGLAQNEQFF. CDR3 nucleotides: TGTGCCAGCAGTTACTCGGGACTAGCACAGAATGAGCAGTTCTTC.

The J gene is TRBJ2-7, the V gene TRBV13; no clear D gene. Deletions cut 2 bases from V and 0 bases from J, with 8 bases between. The CDR3 has 14 residues. Germline values: CDR1 PRHDT, CDR2 FYEKMQ (reference sequence). CDR3 loop: CASSLRSRSYEQYF. DNA for the CDR3: TGTGCCAGCAGCTTACGGTCCCGCTCCTACGAGCAGTACTTC.

J is TRBJ1-2 and V is TRBV28; TRBD1 aligns across 7 bases. Germline CDR1 reads MDHEN; CDR2 reads SYDVKM. The ends lost 4 bases at V and 2 bases at J; junction bases unmatched: 4. The CDR3 is made up of 14 amino acids. CDR3 nucleotides: TGTGCCAGCAGTTGGACAGGACAAAACTATGGCTACACCTTC. Translating it yields CASSWTGQNYGYTF.

The rearrangement joins TRBV7-9 to TRBJ2-7, with a weak D call TRBD2 (6 bases). There are 14 residues in the CDR3. Germline V CDR1 and CDR2: SEHNR, FQNEAQ (reference sequence). Trimming left V 5 bases short and J 2 bases short, with 13 bases between. The CDR3 loop reads CASSPYGGTYEQYF. The DNA of the CDR3 is TGTGCCAGCAGCCCCTATGGCGGGACCTACGAGCAGTACTTC.

The chain carries TRBV29-1 and TRBJ2-7, with TRBD1 matching 9 bases. Germline V gene sequence: CDR1 SQVTM, CDR2 ANQGSEA. Unmatched junction bases numbered 9, after V lost 6 bases and J lost 3 bases. This CDR3 contains 14 residues. The CDR3 region is CSVAGTGSFYEQYF. The CDR3 DNA is TGCAGCGTGGCCGGGACAGGGAGTTTCTACGAGCAGTACTTC.

In its sample, this clone was seen once. The chain joins TRBV11-2 to TRBJ1-1; D is uncertain. V was trimmed by 1 base and J by 7 bases, leaving 16 bases between them. Germline CDR1 SGHAT, CDR2 FQNNGV. The CDR3 loop spans 15 amino acids. Here the CDR3 reads CASSLVAGIHLEAFF. The CDR3 region has the DNA TGTGCCAGCAGCTTAGTGGCAGGCATACACCTTGAAGCTTTCTTT.

The V gene is TRBV2, the J gene TRBJ2-7; D might be TRBD1 (6 bases). The CDR3 sequence is 15 residues long. Germline CDR1 reads SNHLY; CDR2 reads FYNNEI. V was trimmed by 3 bases and J by 5 bases, leaving 17 bases between them. CDR3 coding DNA: TGTGCCAGCAGTGAGTACGGCAGGGGCCCCGACGAGCAGTACTTC. This encodes CASSEYGRGPDEQYF.

The chain combines TRBV6-5 with TRBJ2-2, with D possibly matching TRBD2 (6 bases). Per the germline V gene, CDR1 is MNHEY and CDR2 is SVGAGI. The V and J ends lost 0 bases and 3 bases respectively, with 11 bases between them. This CDR3 is built from 16 residues. Here the CDR3 DNA reads TGTGCCAGCAGTTACTCGCGGGACTCCTACACCGGGGAGCTGTTTTTT. Its protein is CASSYSRDSYTGELFF.

This chain's CDR3 is CSVGTLRTQGGTDTQYF. The CDR3 coding sequence is TGCAGCGTCGGGACCCTCCGGACCCAGGGGGGCACAGATACGCAGTATTTT. The V and J genes are TRBV29-1 and TRBJ2-3; 7 positions match TRBD1. J gave up 1 base and V 6 bases, and 16 bases lay outside the gene matches. The CDR3 runs 17 residues. Germline V CDR1 and CDR2: SQVTM, ANQGSEA.

The chain carries TRBV5-1 and TRBJ2-7, with D possibly TRBD2 on 6 matching bases. Germline CDR1 SGHRS, CDR2 YFSETQ. This CDR3 comprises 15 residues. V lost 3 bases to trimming and J lost 7 bases, with 20 bases between them. The CDR3 DNA sequence: TGCGCCAGCAGCTCCGCTAGGGAGGTCCCCGCTGAGCAGTACTTC. Encoded protein: CASSSAREVPAEQYF.

In DNA, the CDR3 is TGTGCCAGCAGCGTAGGGGTTCGGTCGGGGGACTACAATGAGCAGTTCTTC. Its protein is CASSVGVRSGDYNEQFF. V and J are TRBV9 and TRBJ2-1, with D possibly being TRBD2 (6 bases). CDR1 and CDR2 (germline): SGDLS, YYNGEE. CDR3 size: 17 residues. V was shortened by 0 bases and J by 3 bases, with 16 bases between the two germline ends.

A word on this clone: The sample carries other DNA sequences with the same CDR3. The genes are TRBV9 and TRBJ2-7; 11 bases are shared with TRBD2. CDR3 length: 14 residues. With V trimmed by 5 bases and J by 4 bases, 5 bases remained unmatched. In germline, CDR1 is SGDLS, CDR2 YYNGEE. The chain's CDR3 is CASSVGTSGYEQYF. CDR3 sequence (DNA): TGTGCCAGCAGTGTTGGGACTAGCGGTTACGAGCAGTACTTC.

J is TRBJ2-4 and V is TRBV28, with D unresolved. Germline V gives CDR1 MDHEN, CDR2 SYDVKM. V lost 5 bases and J 0 bases, leaving 8 bases between the germline ends. CDR3 length: 14 residues. CDR3 in DNA: TGTGCCAGCAGTGTAAGTCTAGCCAAAAACATTCAGTACTTC. It yields the protein CASSVSLAKNIQYF.

The rearrangement joins TRBV7-9 to TRBJ2-1; TRBD2 matches 15 bases. The CDR3 runs 19 residues. The germline V gene encodes CDR1 SEHNR and CDR2 FQNEAQ (reference sequence). The V gene end was trimmed by 3 bases and the J gene end by 4 bases; junction bases not matched to a gene: 10. The CDR3 here is CASSFPGTSGGPNYNEQFF. Written as DNA, the CDR3 is TGTGCCAGCAGCTTCCCGGGGACTAGCGGGGGGCCAAATTACAATGAGCAGTTCTTC.

On this clone: The sample contains more than one DNA sequence encoding this CDR3. CDR3 sequence reads: CASSLGPDTQYF. CDR3 in DNA: TGTGCCAGCAGCTTAGGCCCAGATACGCAGTATTTT. The gene calls are TRBV13 and TRBJ2-3; unclear D gene. Looked up from germline, CDR1 is PRHDT and CDR2 is FYEKMQ (reference sequence). The ends were cut back, 0 bases at V and 4 bases at J, with 2 bases in the middle. This CDR3 is built from 12 residues.

The chain recombines TRBV5-6 with TRBJ2-5, with 9 positions matching TRBD2. V trimming: 2 bases; J trimming: 9 bases; junction bases outside the gene matches: 14. There are 16 residues in the CDR3. Germline values: CDR1 SGHDT, CDR2 YYEEEE. The CDR3 DNA reads as TGTGCCAGCAGCTTCTCGAGCGGGGGGATTGAAGTGGCCCAGTACTTC. It translates to CASSFSSGGIEVAQYF.

V is TRBV2 and J is TRBJ2-6, with 7 bases identical to TRBD1. Trimming cost V 6 bases and J 0 bases; bases outside gene matches: 20. The CDR3 has 21 amino acids. Germline loops: CDR1 SNHLY, CDR2 FYNNEI. The CDR3 spells CASRRLQGRSQSTSGANVLTF. CDR3 in DNA: TGTGCCAGCAGGCGATTACAGGGGCGGTCCCAATCCACCTCTGGGGCCAACGTCCTGACTTTC.

This sequence joins TRBV7-9 and TRBJ1-1; tentatively, D is TRBD1 (6 bases). This CDR3 is 15 amino acids long. The germline V gene encodes CDR1 SEHNR and CDR2 FQNEAQ (reference sequence). The V end lost 2 bases, the J end lost 6 bases, and 16 bases lay between the germline ends. CDR3 residues: CASSLKVGTNSEAFF. The CDR3 nucleotides are TGTGCCAGCAGCTTAAAGGTCGGGACAAATTCTGAAGCTTTCTTT.

CDR3 bases: TGTGCCAGCAGCTTTACCTACAGGAGTGGGGGGATATATGAGCAGTTCTTC. It translates to CASSFTYRSGGIYEQFF. The rearrangement uses TRBV7-9 and TRBJ2-1, with D perhaps matching TRBD2 (6 bases). The V gene's germline CDR1 is SEHNR and CDR2 FQNEAQ (reference sequence). With 3 bases removed from V and 8 bases from J, the gap between germline ends came to 23 bases. The CDR3 is made up of 17 amino acids.